These 21 T cell receptor beta chains were all obtained from the same sample, sequenced in a study of cytomegalovirus exposure and HLA in healthy donors. Amplification used 60 Vbeta primers and 13 Jbeta primers. Libraries were prepared by immunoSEQ multiplex PCR; TCRdb keeps only in-frame clonotypes and omits some of them. The table lists under 300,000 clones, about 90% of them singletons. Sequences were obtained from PBMCs. These receptors came from a girl aged 2-15 years in good health and CMV-seronegative.

V usage is TRBV6-5 and J usage is TRBJ2-7, with D possibly TRBD1 on 5 matching bases. The CDR3 has 16 amino acids. V lost 2 bases, J lost 0 bases, and 14 bases lay in between. CDR1 is MNHEY, CDR2 SVGAGI, per germline. The CDR3 loop is CASSYSGRVGSYEQYF. CDR3 DNA sequence: TGTGCCAGCAGTTACAGTGGCAGGGTGGGCTCCTACGAGCAGTACTTC.

The chain couples TRBV7-2 to TRBJ2-3, with a possible D match to TRBD2 (7 bases). CDR1 and CDR2 from the germline V gene are SGHTA and FQGNSA. V lost 6 bases and J lost 8, with 18 bases in between. The length of the CDR3 is 14 residues. This CDR3 is CASRGEGGASTQYF. For the CDR3, the DNA is TGTGCCAGCAGGGGGGAGGGGGGGGCTAGTACGCAGTATTTT.

V usage is TRBV7-9 and J usage is TRBJ1-4, with D maybe TRBD1 (5 bases). From germline, CDR1 is SEHNR and CDR2 FQNEAQ (reference sequence). Trimming took off 0 bases at V and 12 bases at J, with 17 bases between the two ends. The length of the CDR3 is 15 residues. In DNA, the CDR3 is TGTGCCAGCAGCTTAGCGATGTCAGGGAATGGGGAACTGTTTTTT. The encoded protein is CASSLAMSGNGELFF.

The rearrangement uses TRBV6-1 and TRBJ2-2; TRBD2 might be the D (5 bases). Trimming removed 4 bases from V and 4 bases from J, with 10 bases in between. This CDR3 is 14 amino acids long. From germline, CDR1 is MNHNS and CDR2 SASEGT. Written as DNA, the CDR3 is TGTGCCAGCAGTGGGATAGGAGGCACCGGGGAGCTGTTTTTT. Translating it yields CASSGIGGTGELFF.

The chain carries TRBV28 and TRBJ1-2; maybe TRBD1 (6 bases). CDR1 is MDHEN and CDR2 is SYDVKM in the germline V gene. The CDR3 length is 12 residues. This CDR3 reads CLTGGPNYGYTF. The CDR3 DNA sequence: TGTCTTACGGGGGGGCCTAACTATGGCTACACCTTC.

Remarks on this clone: One junction end disagrees with the germline gene, perhaps due to a read error. This sequence joins TRBV27 and TRBJ2-3; maybe TRBD2 (6 bases). The CDR3 consists of 15 residues. In germline, CDR1 is MNHEY, CDR2 SMNVEV (reference sequence). CDR3 sequence reads: CASSLEGLPTDTQCF. In DNA form, the CDR3 reads TGTGCCAGCAGTTTAGAGGGACTCCCCACAGATACGCAGTGTTTT.

The chain combines TRBV27 with TRBJ2-3; TRBD1 agrees at 10 bases. Trimming removed 1 base from V and 4 bases from J; junction bases left unmatched: 5. This CDR3 is built from 16 residues. Germline CDR1 reads MNHEY; CDR2 reads SMNVEV (reference sequence). CDR3 coding DNA: TGTGCCAGCAGTTTATGGGGACAGGGGTGGTCAGATACGCAGTATTTT. It yields the protein CASSLWGQGWSDTQYF.

This clone was counted only a few times. The gene calls are TRBV10-3 and TRBJ2-5; 9 positions match TRBD2. The CDR3 totals 17 residues. J lost 5 bases, V lost 8 bases, and 18 bases had no gene match. Per germline, CDR1 ENHRY and CDR2 SYGVKD. The CDR3 sequence is CAIASGLAGTTKETQYF. The DNA of the CDR3 is TGTGCCATCGCCTCTGGCCTAGCGGGAACCACCAAGGAGACCCAGTACTTC.

CDR3 in amino acids: CATSRTGVNTEAFF. The DNA of the CDR3 is TGTGCCACCAGCCGGACAGGGGTGAACACTGAAGCTTTCTTT. This chain uses TRBV15 with TRBJ1-1, with 9 bases identical to TRBD1. This CDR3 region has 14 residues. Per germline, CDR1 LNHNV and CDR2 YYDKDF (reference sequence). J gave up 0 bases and V 5 bases, and 1 base lay outside the gene matches.

The chain is built from TRBV6-6 and TRBJ1-1; tentative D call: TRBD1 (5 bases). Germline CDR1 reads MNHNY; CDR2 reads SVGAGI (reference sequence). V was pared by 9 bases and J by 0 bases, with 14 bases between. This CDR3 has 14 amino acids. CDR3 sequence reads: CASTKGSVNTEAFF. Here the CDR3 DNA reads TGTGCCAGTACAAAGGGGTCGGTGAACACTGAAGCTTTCTTT.

V gene TRBV28 combines with J gene TRBJ1-2, with a possible D match to TRBD1 (6 bases). The germline V gene encodes CDR1 MDHEN and CDR2 SYDVKM. V gave up 6 bases and J gave up 4 bases, with 12 bases separating them. The CDR3 contains 13 residues. The CDR3 DNA is TGTGCCAGCAGCCCTGGACAGAGCTATGGCTACACCTTC. This codes for CASSPGQSYGYTF.

The chain joins TRBV4-1 to TRBJ2-1; TRBD2 aligns across 10 bases. CDR3 length: 16 residues. V shed 4 bases and J 5 bases; nucleotides not matched to a gene: 8. CDR1 and CDR2 from the germline V gene are MGHRA and YSYEKL. CDR3 amino acids: CASSPRALAGDNEQFF. The CDR3 nucleotides are TGCGCCAGCAGCCCCCGAGCTCTAGCGGGAGACAATGAGCAGTTCTTC.

The chain joins TRBV6-1 to TRBJ1-1; D is undetermined. Trimming cost V 10 bases and J 0 bases, with 6 bases left between them. The germline gives CDR1 MNHNS, CDR2 SASEGT. CDR3 length: 11 amino acids. The CDR3 nucleotides read TGTGCCATCGTATTGAACACTGAAGCTTTCTTT. It is translated as CAIVLNTEAFF.

The rearrangement joins TRBV11-2 to TRBJ2-3; D call uncertain. The V end lost 0 bases, the J end lost 2 bases, and 15 bases lay between the germline ends. The CDR3 length is 17 residues. Germline lookup yields CDR1 SGHAT and CDR2 FQNNGV. The DNA of the CDR3 is TGTGCCAGCAGCTTAGAAACTTCCCAAACGTTCACAGATACGCAGTATTTT. Translating it yields CASSLETSQTFTDTQYF.

J is TRBJ1-1 and V is TRBV5-1, with no clear D. The CDR3 length is 15 residues. CDR1 is SGHRS, CDR2 YFSETQ, per germline. The ends were cut back, 0 bases at V and 2 bases at J, with 11 bases in the middle. In DNA form, the CDR3 reads TGCGCCAGCAGCTTGGGGAACAGTCTAAACACTGAAGCTTTCTTT. Its translation is CASSLGNSLNTEAFF.

The V and J genes are TRBV11-2 and TRBJ1-2; the match to TRBD1 covers 7 bases. The CDR3 is 15 residues long. The ends lost 2 bases at V and 0 bases at J; junction bases unmatched: 3. CDR1 and CDR2 (germline): SGHAT, FQNNGV. CDR3 loop: CASSLHRGPNYGYTF. Written as DNA, the CDR3 is TGTGCCAGCAGCTTACACAGGGGTCCTAACTATGGCTACACCTTC.

The rearrangement uses TRBV4-1 and TRBJ2-1; perhaps TRBD1 as D (5 bases). The CDR3 runs 17 residues. With 1 base removed from V and 4 bases from J, the gap between germline ends came to 17 bases. The germline V gene encodes CDR1 MGHRA and CDR2 YSYEKL. CDR3 nucleotides: TGCGCCAGCAGCCAAGCTAGGTCTAGGGGTCCTTACAATGAGCAGTTCTTC. Translated: CASSQARSRGPYNEQFF.

There are a few counts of this clone. The rearrangement links TRBV7-9 to TRBJ2-7, with TRBD1 as a possible D gene (5 bases). CDR1 and CDR2 (germline): SEHNR, FQNEAQ (reference sequence). The CDR3 is made up of 14 amino acids. Trimming took off 0 bases at V and 6 bases at J, with 12 bases between the two ends. CDR3 sequence (DNA): TGTGCCAGCAGCTTAGCGGTAGGGGTTCCCGAGCAGTACTTC. Its protein product is CASSLAVGVPEQYF.

This rearrangement joins TRBV4-1 to TRBJ2-7; 9 bases fit TRBD1. The V segment lost 4 bases and the J segment 5 bases; nucleotides outside the gene matches: 9. This CDR3 spans 15 amino acids. Germline lookup yields CDR1 MGHRA and CDR2 YSYEKL. The DNA of the CDR3 is TGCGCCAGCAGCCCCATCGGACAGGGGTTAGACGAGCAGTACTTC. Translation gives CASSPIGQGLDEQYF.

This chain joins TRBV4-2 and TRBJ2-2; D may be TRBD2 (6 bases). V was pared by 1 base and J by 0 bases, with 18 bases between. The CDR3 runs 19 residues. Germline loops: CDR1 LGHNA, CDR2 YNFKEQ. The CDR3 loop is CASSQVRLGPISNTGELFF. CDR3 coding DNA: TGTGCCAGCAGCCAAGTGAGACTAGGGCCCATATCGAACACCGGGGAGCTGTTTTTT.

Here the CDR3 reads CASSYTGETQYF. In DNA form, the CDR3 reads TGTGCCAGCAGTTACACGGGGGAGACCCAGTACTTC. The chain combines TRBV6-6 with TRBJ2-5; a possible D gene is TRBD2 (5 bases). Germline CDR1 MNHNY, CDR2 SVGAGI (reference sequence). The CDR3 runs to 12 residues. Trimming cost V 2 bases and J 5 bases, with 6 bases left between them.